This section outlines one T cell receptor (beta chain) sequence together with its context. Its cognate antigen has yet to be identified. One base away there is no much larger clone; base qualities are not given. The data were obtained in a study of cytomegalovirus exposure and HLA in healthy donors (dated by TCRdb to the late 2010s). With respect to the entire study: An earlier analysis of approximately 550 of the donors reported 250 to 350 Gb of sequence data and around 120 million unique TCR beta sequences from 150 million to 200 million T cells. Among about 370 genotyped donors of the cohort, an average of roughly 230,000 unique TCR beta nucleotide sequences was sequenced per donor, of which 15% to 20% were non-productive. A later analysis re-analyzed previously published TCR beta repertoires from 550 to 700 donors and added high-resolution HLA genotyping to study TCR occurrence patterns. To predict cytomegalovirus infection status, the study brought together high-throughput TCR immunosequencing, statistical association of individual TCRs with disease status, and machine learning. Genome-wide SNP genotypes for about 65% of the 666 donors were used in a later genetic analysis, which treated that subset as a discovery cohort. All discovery cohort repertoires had been generated using a single sequencing platform. The number of donors typed differed by locus, with 629-630 for A, B, C, DRB1 and DQB1, roughly 520 for DQA1, 600 to 610 for DPA1, and over 400 for DPB1. To decide whether each TCR beta V gene segment behaved as functional or pseudogenic, an earlier analysis of some 600 of the donors relied on high-throughput TCR beta sequencing. The aim of the study was to test whether cataloging public T cell receptors could identify signatures of past pathogen exposure. Rather than using new phenotypic data, the later analysis identified candidate immune exposures from TCR beta sequences and from how often those sequences occurred across donors. HLA typing covered class I and class II loci at four-digit resolution. Donor age, sex, ethnicity and CMV serostatus were compiled together with the repertoire data. The study used immunosequencing to profile the T cell repertoires of 666 subjects and linked those repertoires to cytomegalovirus serostatus. Because of strong linkage in the cohort, roughly five DR-DQ haplotypes were treated as single units for association and clustering. A separate validation cohort of over a hundred different subjects was used in addition to the approximately 700-subject first cohort. Among the roughly 400 genotyped donors, under 90% belonged to the genetic ancestry cluster associated with self-reported Caucasian donors. About 280 gigabases of sequencing data and tens of millions of unique TCR sequences were included in an early release covering several hundred HLA-typed donors. Overall results and qualifications from the work: The classifier was reported to diagnose cytomegalovirus status with high specificity and sensitivity in both the original cohort and the validation cohort. A later analysis found that most CMV-associated TCR beta chains appeared HLA-restricted, with HLA associations seemingly driven largely by CMV exposure. It was suggested by the authors that the approach could potentially be generalized to other disease states and immunological phenotypes. A further reported finding was that TCR beta sequences accurately predicted the HLA-A and HLA-B alleles for most subjects in the first cohort. Because counts were too low, 15 or so rarely observed V segments, including chromosome 9 orphons, were excluded from the earlier analysis of around 640 of the donors. Several of the top co-occurrence clusters appeared to be linked to parvovirus B19, influenza, CMV and Epstein-Barr virus, according to a later analysis. Some IMGT-functional V segments, including TRBV6-2 and TRBV6-3, could not be distinguished by the 87-base-pair reads and were therefore excluded. In a later genetic analysis, fewer N-insertions in productive TCRs were reported among donors in an Asian-associated ancestry cluster than the roughly 700-donor mean. A total of some 180 TCR beta chains were listed by the study as associated with cytomegalovirus. Strong co-occurrence of HLA alleles, especially DR and DQ, made assigning TCR associations to individual alleles difficult. Linkage disequilibrium might explain the correlated functional status among segregating V segments, but an unknown experimental factor could not be ruled out. While some public TCRs were present in many individuals, most TCR sequences turned up only very rarely across donors. According to a later analysis, TCR association rates differed among HLA loci, with DRB1 alleles showing the most associated TCRs and HLA-C alleles showing the fewest. The only immune exposure information available for the cohort was CMV serostatus. In vitro tests confirmed that a few of the cytomegalovirus-associated TCR beta chains recognize cytomegalovirus antigens. In a later genetic analysis, a missense DCLRE1C variant was associated with V-gene and J-gene trimming of TCR beta chains, and the association was replicated in an independent cohort. Presence/absence analyses assumed roughly uniform sequencing depth across donors, an assumption that may not hold. In a later analysis, some 17,000 TCR beta sequences were associated with specific HLA alleles at a false discovery rate of 0.05. Only TCR beta chains were sequenced in this cohort, and the absence of alpha or paired-chain data limited detectable features. A later analysis found that HLA-associated TCR beta chains were more clonally expanded and had lower generation probabilities than equally common non-associated chains. HLA typing was unavailable for some donors at each locus, so association tests used only the typed subset. A cluster of highly shared sequence variants was judged likely to represent a technical artifact of the sequencing pipeline. In an earlier analysis of some 640 of the donors, most TCR beta V segments were observed in productive rearrangements about 87% or about 30% of the time, broadly matching IMGT annotations.

The cohort consisted of some 670 healthy bone marrow donors. At the time of sampling, all cohort members were nominally healthy, though unrecorded immune exposures were likely present. The donor was CMV seronegative and was included in the group of hundreds of seronegative cohort members. Every donor gave a peripheral blood sample, and the peripheral blood mononuclear cells from that sample were used for TCR beta sequencing. Genomic DNA was extracted from the blood cell samples with the Qiagen DNeasy Blood Extraction Kit. The CDR3, from cysteine to phenylalanine, totals 17 residues. Only the CDR3 part of the read is kept: 51 bases, read in frame from the first base. The V end gives up 0 bases and the J end 6 bases, leaving 8 bases in the junction not matched to a gene. The germline V gene gives CDR1 as LGHNA and CDR2 as YNFKEQ. Libraries came from the immunoSEQ multiplex PCR assay. For the multiplex PCR, a mixture combining 60 forward primers for TCR Vbeta segments and 13 reverse primers for TCR Jbeta segments was used. Amplification of the CDR3 region of rearranged TCR beta genes was performed with a multiplex PCR assay on genomic DNA. The amplified TCR beta libraries were sequenced on the Illumina HiSeq System as 87-base-pair reads. As for how the authors treated the data: A later analysis counted some 80 million unique TCR beta chains across the approximately 700 repertoires, and around 9.9 million of these chains were shared by at least two donors. Raw reads were error-corrected and collapsed into unique sequences with a nearest-neighbor algorithm that merged closely related sequences to remove PCR and sequencing errors. CDR3 sequences were aligned to IMGT reference sequences to assign V, D and J gene segments. For a sequence to be retained, a match of at least six nucleotides was required to both a V gene segment and a J gene segment. A rearrangement counted as productive if the CDR3 had no stop codons and remained in frame with V and J, and every other rearrangement counted as non-productive. CDR3 was defined according to IMGT convention as the region running from the second conserved V-encoded cysteine to the conserved J-encoded phenylalanine. The earlier analysis of 587 of the donors excluded any sequence lacking an unambiguous match to a single V gene segment. An earlier analysis of approximately 590 of the donors called V segments functional above 56.7% productive rearrangements and segregating when the between-donor standard deviation exceeded 5%. A statistical classification framework was built to diagnose cytomegalovirus status from the catalog of TCR beta chain sequences. V and J gene assignment, in a later analysis, came from comparing TCR nucleotide sequences with IMGT/GENE-DB human TR gene sequences. The TCRdist pipeline was used in a later analysis to assign CDR3 sequences and most-parsimonious VDJ recombination scenarios. In a later analysis, each TCR beta chain was defined by its CDR3 amino acid sequence together with its V-gene family, and reads without a unique V-gene family were excluded. To address suspected cross-contamination and a sequencing artifact, a later analysis removed approximately 600 highly shared, low-generation-probability nucleotide sequences. In a later analysis, a clonal expansion index was calculated for each public chain from normalized within-repertoire ranks of inferred template counts. In a later analysis, generation probabilities were computed with a VDJ recombination model fitted to out-of-frame rearrangements, and the resulting probabilities were checked against IGoR. A later analysis scored TCR-TCR, TCR-HLA and TCR-CMV co-occurrence with hypergeometric tests, applying a repertoire-size bias correction to TCR pairs. A later analysis estimated false discovery rates by permuting HLA or CMV assignments 20 times. In a later analysis, co-occurring TCRs were grouped using DBSCAN, and TCRdist sequence similarity was added for clustering within HLA-allele-positive subsets. Co-occurrence clustering excluded repertoires with fewer than 30,000 or more than 120,000 public chains, plus five with anomalous nucleotide sharing. This is the immuneACCESS table as TCRdb keeps it, with only in-frame sequences that have V and J called. A part of the clones is gone; compared with another copy, unresolved V genes explain less than half, and the rest is unexplained. For V, J and clone size, that table is used; D and trimming come from the DNA. Within this sample are around 120,000 clones, with 73% of them counted one time only. Around 4.1% of the sample is taken by the ten largest.

The TCR was taken from a woman between 35 and 50 years old in good health and CMV-seronegative. The sequenced material came from PBMCs. The chain is encoded by TRBV4-2 joined to TRBJ2-1; 10 central bases correspond to TRBD2. Here the CDR3 is given as CASSQDASQRGGNEQFF. At the DNA level, the sequence is TGTGCCAGCAGCCAAGATGCTAGCCAGCGGGGGGGCAATGAGCAGTTCTTC.